Presented here are 10 T cell receptor beta chains from one specimen sequenced in a study of T cells after yellow fever vaccination. TCRdb ran MiXCR on the 5' RACE reads and lists one entry per CDR3 protein. The top ten clones hold about a sixth of a sample with roughly 300,000 distinct CDR3 sequences, approximately 7% of them seen once. The sequenced sample was PBMCs, obtained about 49 days after the first yellow fever vaccination. Every receptor here comes from a man aged 18 to 35 who received the YFV17D yellow fever vaccine.

J is TRBJ2-7 and V is TRBV6-2 or TRBV6-3, with 7 bases lining up with TRBD1. This CDR3 region has 13 residues. Looked up from germline, CDR1 is MNHEY and CDR2 is SVGEGT. CDR3 sequence reads: CASSLAQGRRADV. The CDR3 DNA sequence: TGTGCCAGCTCACTCGCACAGGGGCGCCGAGCAGACGTC.

The V gene is TRBV7-8, the J gene TRBJ2-2; D not certain. The CDR3 runs 14 residues. The ends were cut back, 5 bases at V and 8 bases at J, with 15 bases in the middle. CDR1 is SGHVS and CDR2 is FQNEAQ in the germline V gene. CDR3 in DNA: TGTGCCAGCAGCCCAAGGTTCCCCCGGGGGGAGCTGTTTTTT. Residues: CASSPRFPRGELFF.

This clonotype was counted between two and nine times. CDR3 nucleotides: TGTGCCAGCAGCCTCAGCCGGGTTTCACCCCTCCACTTT. It specifies CASSLSRVSPLHF. This chain uses TRBV27 with TRBJ1-6; D is unclear. CDR1 and CDR2 (germline): MNHEY, SMNVEV (reference sequence). The V and J ends lost 6 bases and 9 bases respectively, with 12 bases between them. This CDR3 has 13 amino acids.

The V call is TRBV5-1, the J call TRBJ1-2; 9 nucleotides match TRBD1. Germline V gene lookup returns CDR1 SGHRS and CDR2 YFSETQ. J gave up 7 bases and V 3 bases, and 13 bases lay outside the gene matches. This CDR3 comprises 16 residues. This CDR3 reads CASSSQPDRGSVGYTF. CDR3 bases: TGCGCCAGCAGCTCTCAACCGGACAGGGGTAGTGTTGGCTACACCTTC.

The CDR3 sequence: CASSSVPPGSSYNEQFF. The CDR3, as DNA: TGTGCCAGCAGTTCGGTCCCCCCAGGATCCTCCTACAATGAGCAGTTCTTC. This chain links TRBV28 with TRBJ2-1; D gene unclear. Trimming pared 4 bases from V and 0 bases from J, leaving 16 bases between. Germline V gives CDR1 MDHEN, CDR2 SYDVKM. This CDR3 contains 17 residues.

V usage is TRBV24-1 and J usage is TRBJ2-1, with unresolved D. Trimming took off 4 bases at V and 5 bases at J, with 17 bases between the two ends. Germline loops: CDR1 KGHDR, CDR2 SFDVKD. The CDR3 length is 16 residues. The CDR3 sequence: CATSDPLWPGNNEQFF. The DNA of the CDR3 is TGTGCCACCAGTGACCCCCTTTGGCCCGGCAACAATGAGCAGTTCTTC.

This clonotype is a singleton in its sample. The V gene is TRBV12-3 or TRBV12-4, the J gene TRBJ2-3, with TRBD2 identical over 12 bases. The CDR3 is 18 amino acids. Trimming took 10 bases from V and 9 from J; bases not matched to a gene: 23. CDR3 protein: CAICPPLRLAGALGTQYF. CDR3 DNA: TGTGCCATCTGTCCCCCACTTCGACTAGCGGGGGCCCTAGGGACGCAGTATTTT.

The V and J genes are TRBV30 and TRBJ2-1; TRBD2 aligns across 7 bases. Germline-derived CDR1 and CDR2 are GTSNPN and SVGIG (reference sequence). The CDR3 sequence is 16 residues long. V lost 5 bases to trimming and J lost 3 bases; unmatched junction nucleotides: 13. CDR3 region: CAWGGTGLAVYNEQFF. The CDR3 region has the DNA TGTGCCTGGGGAGGCACTGGGCTAGCGGTCTACAATGAGCAGTTCTTC.

This clonotype turned up a few times. The rearrangement joins TRBV4-2 to TRBJ1-4; D remains ambiguous. Per the germline V gene, CDR1 is LGHNA and CDR2 is YNFKEQ. CDR3 size: 13 residues. Trimming left V 1 base short and J 6 bases short, with 6 bases between. The CDR3 reads CASSQVDDEKLFF. The CDR3 DNA reads TGTGCCAGCAGCCAAGTGGACGATGAAAAACTGTTTTTT.

V usage is TRBV11-2 and J usage is TRBJ1-1, with a tentative D call TRBD1 (5 bases). Germline V CDR1 and CDR2: SGHAT, FQNNGV. V lost 0 bases and J 5 bases, leaving 22 bases between the germline ends. CDR3 length: 18 residues. In DNA, the CDR3 is TGTGCCAGCAGCTTAGACTGGTCTCTGGGGGGGTTGGAGACTGAAGCTTTCTTT. As protein: CASSLDWSLGGLETEAFF.